Listed below are T cell receptor beta chains from one sample, sequenced in a study of T cell repertoires in cytomegalovirus infection. TCRdb reanalysed the reads using MiXCR and keeps one entry per CDR3 protein. The top ten hold 20% of the sample, which has roughly 310,000 distinct CDR3 sequences, 29% seen once. No antigen is known for these receptors. The source material was cultured PBMCs, sampled from culture after CMV antigen stimulation. All receptors derive from a human donor in good health (CMV status not recorded). Some clones in this sample may be carry-over from other donors' samples. Each CDR3 is given with its conserved first and last residue. Each record gives: J gene, D gene, V gene, clone size, CDR3 DNA, CDR3 protein. A D gene is named only where the DNA matches it firmly. Not every row has a clone size; where given, it reads once, few, many or a size class.

TRBJ2-7 . TRBV28 few TGTGCCAGCAGTTTTGCAGGGTACCAAGTGGGTTACGAGCAGTACTTC CASSFAGYQVGYEQYF
TRBJ2-2 . TRBV6-1 . TGTGCCAGCAGTGAAGCGAGGTTTGGGGAGGAGCTGTTTTTT CASSEARFGEELFF
TRBJ1-2 . TRBV27 few TGTGCCAGCGCCCCGGGGGCGAACTATGGCTACACCTTC CASAPGANYGYTF
TRBJ2-5 TRBD1 TRBV7-2 . TGTGCCAGCAGCTTAGCTTCAGGGACAGGGGAAGAGACCCAGTACTTC CASSLASGTGEETQYF
TRBJ2-1 . TRBV3-1 many TGTGCCAGCAGCCAATCGGGAAGGGGCGGAGAGCAGTTCTTC CASSQSGRGGEQFF
TRBJ2-3 TRBD2 TRBV2 . TGTGCCAGCAAGCCCCATCCCACTAGCGGCTACACAGATACGCAGTATTTT CASKPHPTSGYTDTQYF
TRBJ1-6 . TRBV7-2 few TGTGCCAGCAGCTTGCTGGGTTCACCCCTCCACTTT CASSLLGSPLHF
TRBJ2-7 TRBD2 TRBV11-2 . TGTGCCAGCAGCTTAGATGGCGGGGGGTTTAACTACGAGCAGTACTTC CASSLDGGGFNYEQYF
TRBJ2-7 TRBD2 TRBV7-2 many TGTGCCAGCAGCTTACTTTTGACTAGCTGGCACGAGCAGTACTTC CASSLLLTSWHEQYF
TRBJ1-4 . TRBV7-6 once TGTGCCAGCAGCTTAGGCAGGGTCCGAGAAAAACTGTTTTTT CASSLGRVREKLFF
TRBJ1-5 . TRBV27 . TGTGCCAGCAGTTGGGCCAGGGATCAGCCCCAGCATTTT CASSWARDQPQHF
TRBJ1-1 . TRBV12-3/TRBV12-4 . TGTGCCAGCAGTGGCGAACAGACAGCGGTTCCTGAAGCTTTCTTT CASSGEQTAVPEAFF
TRBJ2-7 TRBD1 TRBV5-1 . TGCGCCAGCATGAGGGGACAGGGCTACGAGCAGTACTTC CASMRGQGYEQYF
TRBJ1-1 . TRBV7-9 . TGTGCCAGTGTACGGGGGAACACTGAAGCTTTCTTT CASVRGNTEAFF
TRBJ2-3 TRBD1 TRBV27 few TGTGCCACCTCGGACAGGCTGGGCACAGATACGCAGTATTTT CATSDRLGTDTQYF
TRBJ1-1 TRBD1 TRBV5-1 many TGCGCCAGCAGCTTGTCGGTGACAGGGGAAACTGAAGCTTTCTTT CASSLSVTGETEAFF
TRBJ2-1 TRBD2 TRBV20-1 . TGCAGTGCTAGAGTCGCGGGGGACGCCTATGAGCAGTTCTTC CSARVAGDAYEQFF
TRBJ1-5 TRBD1 TRBV24-1 . TGTGCCACCAGTGAGCGGGACAGGGATCAGCCCCAGCATTTT CATSERDRDQPQHF
TRBJ1-1 . TRBV12-3/TRBV12-4 few TGTGCCAGCAGTTTATGGGAAGACACTGAAGCTTTCTTT CASSLWEDTEAFF
TRBJ2-5 . TRBV19 few TGTGCCAGTAGTATACAGGGGTTCCAAGAGACCCAGTACTTC CASSIQGFQETQYF
TRBJ2-1 . TRBV13 few TGTGCCAGCAGCCCGAAGGGACCGTACAATGAGCAGTTCTTC CASSPKGPYNEQFF
TRBJ1-5 TRBD1 TRBV7-2 many TGTGCCAGCAGCACTGACAGGGCGTCCCAGCCCCAGCATTTT CASSTDRASQPQHF
TRBJ2-2 TRBD1 TRBV19 . TGTGCCAGTATCAGGACAGGGGGTGGGGAGCTGTTTTTT CASIRTGGGELFF
TRBJ2-1 TRBD1 TRBV27 few TGTGCCAGCAGGCCACGAGAAGGAAGACAGGGAGTAGGTGAGCAGTTCTTC CASRPREGRQGVGEQFF
TRBJ2-1 . TRBV12-3/TRBV12-4 few TGTGCCAGCAGTTTTGGTCTAGCCGGAGTACATGAGCAGTTCTTC CASSFGLAGVHEQFF
TRBJ1-5 TRBD1 TRBV12-5 . TGTGCTAGTGGTTTCCAAGTTCTTCGCGCAGGGGGCGGTCAGCCCCAGCATTTT CASGFQVLRAGGGQPQHF
TRBJ1-5 . TRBV19 . TGTGCCAGTAGTTTGGCCGGGCTAAGCAATCAGCCCCAGCATTTT CASSLAGLSNQPQHF
TRBJ1-1 . TRBV12-3/TRBV12-4 . TGTGCCTGGCAGGGGGAAGCTTTCTTT CAWQGEAFF
TRBJ1-2 TRBD1 TRBV7-9 . TGTGCCAGCAGCTACAGGGGGCTGGGAGACTATGGCTACACCTTC CASSYRGLGDYGYTF
TRBJ2-7 . TRBV15 few TGTGCCACCAGCAGAGATCCGCCAGGGACAATTCCCTACGAGCAGTACTTC CATSRDPPGTIPYEQYF
TRBJ2-7 . TRBV3-1 . TGTGCCAGCAGCCTCGCAGGGAAGTCGAGCGTCGGGCAGTACTTC CASSLAGKSSVGQYF
TRBJ2-2 . TRBV7-9 few TGTGCCAGCAGCTCACCAGCAGGGGCTAACACCGGGGAGCTGTTTTTT CASSSPAGANTGELFF
TRBJ2-1 TRBD2 TRBV6-1 few TGTGCCAGCACCCAGAGCGGGAGAGGCAATGAGCAGTTCTTC CASTQSGRGNEQFF
TRBJ1-4 . TRBV24-1 . TGTGCCACACAGGGAGACAATGAAAAACTGTTTTTT CATQGDNEKLFF
TRBJ1-5 . TRBV7-6 many TGTGCCAGCAGCTTACGAGTCAGGGCCGGGCTCAGCAATCAGCCCCAGCATTTT CASSLRVRAGLSNQPQHF
TRBJ1-1 TRBD1 TRBV19 few TGTGCCAGCATGGACAGGCGCCGTGAAGCTTTCTTT CASMDRRREAFF
TRBJ1-2 . TRBV19 . TGTGCCAGTAGTATTGGGCTGTTCGGCTATGGCTACACCTTC CASSIGLFGYGYTF
TRBJ1-4 . TRBV20-1 . TGCAGTGCTAGGGCCCGGGCTACTAATGAAAAACTGTTTTTT CSARARATNEKLFF
TRBJ1-1 . TRBV5-1 . TGCGCCAGCAGCTTGGAGAGATCGAACACTGAAGCTTTCTTT CASSLERSNTEAFF
TRBJ1-5 . TRBV19 . TGTGCCAGTACCCGGGAGGGCGATCAGCCCCAGCATTTT CASTREGDQPQHF
TRBJ2-1 . TRBV9 few TGTGCCAGCAGCGTAGTAGAGTACAATGAGCAGTTCTTC CASSVVEYNEQFF
TRBJ2-7 TRBD2 TRBV29-1 . TGCAGCGTTGATCGAGCGGGGGAGCAGTACTTC CSVDRAGEQYF
TRBJ2-1 . TRBV7-8 few TGTGCCAGCAGCCTTGAGGAGAACTACAATGAGCAGTTCTTC CASSLEENYNEQFF
TRBJ1-2 . TRBV7-9 . TGTGCCAGCAGCTTAGCCCGAGCTCCCTTATATGGCTACACCTTC CASSLARAPLYGYTF
TRBJ2-2 TRBD1 TRBV7-6 many TGTGCCAGCAGCTCACAGGGGTCCACCGGGGAGCTGTTTTTT CASSSQGSTGELFF
TRBJ2-2 . TRBV12-5 . TGTGCTAGTGGTTCCTTAAACACCGGGGAGCTGTTTTTT CASGSLNTGELFF
TRBJ2-5 TRBD2 TRBV12-5 few TGTGCTAGTGGTTTATTTACTAGCGAGGAGACCCAGTACTTC CASGLFTSEETQYF
TRBJ1-5 . TRBV28 few TGTGCCAGCAGTTTTGCGGGGCAGGTTAGCAATCAGCCCCAGCATTTT CASSFAGQVSNQPQHF
TRBJ1-3 . TRBV12-3/TRBV12-4 many TGTGCCAGCAGTTTAACAGACTCGGGAAACACCATATATTTT CASSLTDSGNTIYF
TRBJ2-5 . TRBV28 many TGTGCCAGCAGGAGGAGTCTCCAAGAGACCCAGTACTTC CASRRSLQETQYF
TRBJ1-2 TRBD1 TRBV28 . TGTGCCAGCAGTTCCCCCGGGACAGGCACCTATGGCTACACCTTC CASSSPGTGTYGYTF
TRBJ2-1 . TRBV11-3 many TGTGCCAGCAGCCCCCGGGGCAGTTCTACCTACAATGAGCAGTTCTTC CASSPRGSSTYNEQFF
TRBJ1-1 TRBD1 TRBV20-1 . TGCAGTGCTAGATCGACAGGGAGATCTGGTGAAGCTTTCTTT CSARSTGRSGEAFF
TRBJ2-5 . TRBV11-2 . TGTGCCAGCAGCTCCCTAAGTTTTCTTCAAGAGACCCAGTACTTC CASSSLSFLQETQYF
TRBJ2-7 TRBD2 TRBV11-2 . TGTGCCAGCAGCTTAGTCCCTAGCGGGAGCTCCTACGAGCAGTACTTC CASSLVPSGSSYEQYF